The 22 T cell receptor beta chains presented below share a single source sample, sequenced in a study of response to subunit inactivated influenza vaccine. TCRdb recomputed calls from the RT-PCR reads with MiXCR, one row per CDR3 protein. The table records about 520,000 distinct CDR3 sequences, around 25% of them present only once. This specimen was CD4+ T cells sorted from PBMCs, taken about 5 days after vaccination. Source of these receptors: a man aged 45-60 years who received an inactivated influenza vaccine.

This clonotype was picked up a small number of times. V gene TRBV6-2 or TRBV6-3 combines with J gene TRBJ2-1, with 9 bases that match TRBD2. After removal of 7 bases from V and 7 bases from J, the junction contained 14 bases not matched to a gene. The CDR3 extends over 16 amino acids. CDR1 and CDR2 from the germline V gene are MNHEY and SVGEGT. The CDR3 reads CASKSSGVELSNEQFF. CDR3 DNA sequence: TGTGCCAGCAAATCTAGCGGGGTTGAATTGAGTAATGAGCAGTTCTTC.

This chain uses TRBV5-1 with TRBJ1-1; possibly TRBD1 for D (5 bases). The germline V and J ends were trimmed by 7 bases and 0 bases, with 10 bases remaining between them. The CDR3 loop spans 13 amino acids. Germline V lookup: CDR1 SGHRS, CDR2 YFSETQ. The CDR3 region has the DNA TGCGCCAGCGGCAGGGCAATGAACACTGAAGCTTTCTTT. Protein: CASGRAMNTEAFF. Supplemented by reference TRBV5-1 and TRBJ1-1, the full variable domain reads KAGVTQTPRYLIKTRGQQVTLSCSPISGHRSVSWYQQTPGQGLQFLFEYFSETQRNKGNFPGRFSGRQFSNSRSEMNVSTLELGDSALYLCASGRAMNTEAFFGQGTRLTVV.

Ten or more counts support this clonotype. The chain combines TRBV6-2 or TRBV6-3 with TRBJ2-3; D is possibly TRBD2 (6 bases). Looked up from germline, CDR1 is MNHEY and CDR2 is SVGEGT. Trimming removed 7 bases at V and 0 bases at J, with 11 bases between. The CDR3 totals 14 residues. Here the CDR3 DNA reads TGTGCCAGCACCGACGGGGGTAGCACAGATACGCAGTATTTT. Translation: CASTDGGSTDTQYF.

The V and J genes are TRBV6-1 and TRBJ2-7; the match to TRBD2 covers 13 bases. V lost 6 bases to trimming and J lost 7 bases; unmatched junction nucleotides: 12. The CDR3 loop spans 16 amino acids. Germline assignment: CDR1 MNHNS and CDR2 SASEGT. CDR3 region: CASSQLGLAGAREQYF. The CDR3 DNA sequence: TGTGCCAGCAGCCAACTCGGACTAGCGGGAGCAAGGGAGCAGTACTTC.

This clonotype was observed a handful of times. The rearrangement joins TRBV10-3 to TRBJ2-3; possibly TRBD2 for D (6 bases). The V and J ends lost 8 bases and 0 bases respectively, with 24 bases between them. CDR3 size: 18 residues. The germline CDR1 and CDR2 sequences are ENHRY and SYGVKD. The CDR3 is CAIAEWGGATTSTDTQYF. In DNA, the CDR3 is TGTGCCATCGCCGAGTGGGGCGGGGCAACCACTAGCACAGATACGCAGTATTTT.

This rearrangement joins TRBV7-2 to TRBJ2-5; TRBD1 is a possible D gene (5 bases). CDR3 length equals 17 residues. In germline, CDR1 is SGHTA, CDR2 FQGNSA. V lost 1 base and J 7 bases, leaving 22 bases between the germline ends. CDR3 protein: CASSLGQSATPLGTQYF. CDR3 nucleotide sequence: TGTGCCAGCAGCTTAGGACAGTCGGCCACCCCTTTAGGGACCCAGTACTTC.

This clonotype appeared many times. J is TRBJ2-3 and V is TRBV5-5; 8 bases agree with TRBD2. Germline V lookup: CDR1 SGHKS, CDR2 YYEKEE (reference sequence). With 4 bases clipped from V and 4 bases from J, the junction kept 8 bases outside the gene matches. This CDR3 is built from 15 residues. CDR3 in DNA: TGTGCCAGCAGCCGCGTCGGGGGGGCCCCAGATACGCAGTATTTT. Translated, it gives CASSRVGGAPDTQYF.

This clonotype was seen only a few times. V gene TRBV9 combines with J gene TRBJ2-1; possible D gene TRBD2, 6 bases. Germline lookup yields CDR1 SGDLS and CDR2 YYNGEE. The CDR3 consists of 16 residues. V lost 0 bases and J lost 4, with 14 bases in between. CDR3 DNA: TGTGCCAGCAGCGTAGGGGGCGGGGCCCTATACAATGAGCAGTTCTTC. The encoded protein is CASSVGGGALYNEQFF.

V and J are TRBV4-1 and TRBJ1-2; D is perhaps TRBD1 (6 bases). In germline, CDR1 is MGHRA, CDR2 YSYEKL. Trimming left V 2 bases short and J 2 bases short, with 18 bases between. The CDR3 is made up of 17 amino acids. The CDR3: CASSQSEVQGRNYGYTF. The CDR3 DNA reads as TGCGCCAGCAGCCAATCGGAAGTACAGGGCCGGAACTATGGCTACACCTTC.

This clonotype has a handful of counts. The chain couples TRBV5-1 to TRBJ1-2, with 8 bases that match TRBD1. This CDR3 contains 14 residues. V was pared by 2 bases and J by 6 bases, with 6 bases of the junction left unmatched. Germline assignment: CDR1 SGHRS and CDR2 YFSETQ. In nucleotides, the CDR3 is TGCGCCAGCAGCTTAGGACAGGGTCGCAATGGCTACACCTTC. Protein: CASSLGQGRNGYTF. The variable domain in full, completed from reference TRBV5-1 and TRBJ1-2, reads KAGVTQTPRYLIKTRGQQVTLSCSPISGHRSVSWYQQTPGQGLQFLFEYFSETQRNKGNFPGRFSGRQFSNSRSEMNVSTLELGDSALYLCASSLGQGRNGYTFGSGTRLTVV.

This clonotype was observed a handful of times. The chain joins TRBV5-5 to TRBJ2-7; no clear D gene. From germline, CDR1 is SGHKS and CDR2 YYEKEE (reference sequence). CDR3 length: 13 amino acids. With 5 bases removed from V and 3 bases from J, the gap between germline ends came to 12 bases. The CDR3, as DNA: TGTGCCAGCAGTACGACACATTTCTACGAGCAGTACTTC. Protein: CASSTTHFYEQYF.

The DNA for the CDR3 is TGCAGTGCTAGAGAAGGGACTGGCTACACCTTC. It encodes CSAREGTGYTF. This chain connects TRBV20-1 to TRBJ1-2; tentatively, D is TRBD1 (5 bases). Trimming pared 0 bases from V and 7 bases from J, leaving 6 bases between. Germline V gene sequence: CDR1 DFQATT, CDR2 SNEGSKA (reference sequence). The CDR3 totals 11 residues.

The rearrangement links TRBV7-8 to TRBJ2-3; 11 nucleotides align to TRBD2. Trimming took 0 bases from V and 1 from J; bases not matched to a gene: 3. The CDR3 is made up of 17 amino acids. Germline assignment: CDR1 SGHVS and CDR2 FQNEAQ. The CDR3 coding sequence is TGTGCCAGCAGCTTAGCAAGACTAGCGGGGCGCACAGATACGCAGTATTTT. It encodes CASSLARLAGRTDTQYF.

V usage is TRBV7-2 and J usage is TRBJ2-1, with 7 bases identical to TRBD2. This CDR3 is built from 14 residues. The germline V gene has CDR1 SGHTA and CDR2 FQGNSA. The ends lost 4 bases at V and 7 bases at J; junction bases unmatched: 7. CDR3 region: CASSYVTSRNEQFF. Here the CDR3 DNA reads TGTGCCAGCAGCTACGTGACTAGCCGGAATGAGCAGTTCTTC.

This clonotype was recorded a few times. The chain uses TRBV4-1 and TRBJ1-2; 8 nucleotides agree with TRBD1. The CDR3 has 17 residues. J gave up 4 bases and V 4 bases, and 14 bases lay outside the gene matches. From germline, CDR1 is MGHRA and CDR2 YSYEKL. CDR3 sequence (DNA): TGCGCCAGCAGCCTTCGGAGAGGACAGGGTTTGGGCTATGGCTACACCTTC. It encodes CASSLRRGQGLGYGYTF.

This clonotype showed up just once. DNA of the CDR3: TGTGCCATCAGTGGATTTGACTCGAACACCGGGGAGCTGTTTTTT. This codes for CAISGFDSNTGELFF. The chain couples TRBV10-3 to TRBJ2-2; no clear D gene. V gave up 4 bases and J gave up 0 bases, with 9 bases separating them. The CDR3 consists of 15 residues. The germline V gene has CDR1 ENHRY and CDR2 SYGVKD.

The CDR3 DNA reads as TGTGCCAGCAGTCGCATCCGGACAGGGGAGCTGTTTTTT. Translation gives CASSRIRTGELFF. The V and J genes are TRBV28 and TRBJ2-2; tentatively, D is TRBD1 (5 bases). Germline CDR1 MDHEN, CDR2 SYDVKM. V was cut by 5 bases and J by 8 bases, with 12 bases left in between. This CDR3 comprises 13 residues.

The chain is built from TRBV12-3 or TRBV12-4 and TRBJ2-6; the D is unclear. V gave up 3 bases and J gave up 2 bases, with 5 bases separating them. The CDR3 consists of 14 residues. This chain's CDR3 is CASSFRAGANVLTF. DNA for the CDR3: TGTGCCAGCAGTTTTAGGGCTGGGGCCAACGTCCTGACTTTC.

This clonotype was seen ten or more times. V gene TRBV12-3 or TRBV12-4 combines with J gene TRBJ2-1; 10 bases map to TRBD2. V shed 8 bases, J shed 4 bases, and the junction held 5 bases outside the gene matches. The CDR3 runs 14 residues. The CDR3 spells CASSLAGPYNEQFF. CDR3 DNA: TGTGCCAGCTCACTAGCGGGACCATACAATGAGCAGTTCTTC.

The genes are TRBV9 and TRBJ2-3; D remains unclear. V lost 0 bases and J lost 1, with 6 bases in between. The CDR3 has 14 amino acids. Per germline, CDR1 SGDLS and CDR2 YYNGEE. The CDR3 here is CASSVELGTDTQYF. The CDR3 DNA reads as TGTGCCAGCAGCGTAGAGTTGGGCACAGATACGCAGTATTTT.

The rearrangement links TRBV10-3 to TRBJ2-5; TRBD2 matches 8 bases. Germline assignment: CDR1 ENHRY and CDR2 SYGVKD. This CDR3 region has 14 residues. J gave up 3 bases and V 5 bases, and 5 bases lay outside the gene matches. The CDR3 protein is CAISKAGDKETQYF. In DNA, the CDR3 is TGTGCCATCAGTAAAGCGGGAGATAAAGAGACCCAGTACTTC.

This clonotype has just a few counts. The junction departs from the called germline gene at one end, perhaps through a read error. V gene TRBV19 combines with J gene TRBJ2-7, with 9 bases fitting TRBD1. The CDR3 has 15 residues. Germline CDR1 and CDR2: LNHDA and SQIVND (reference sequence). In DNA form, the CDR3 reads TGTGCCAGTAGTAGCCAAGCCAATGGACAGGGGTACTTGAACTTC. Translated: CASSSQANGQGYLNF.